The rows below give T cell receptor beta chains drawn from one sample of a study of shared clonotypes between healthy human individuals. TCRdb's table, derived via immunoSEQ multiplex PCR, lists solely in-frame clones and lacks some. The sample has approximately 2,000,000 clones, 92% seen once. Sequencing was done on a sample of naive CD4+ T cells from PBMCs. These receptors were obtained from a man aged 18 to 29 in good health. Some clones in this sample may be carry-over from other donors' samples. CDR3s include the opening cysteine and the closing phenylalanine or tryptophan. A D gene is named only where the DNA matches it firmly. Only part of the rows carry a size: once, few, many, or a class if the clone is expanded.

V: TRBV6-4; J: TRBJ1-1; D: .; size: .; CDR3: CATSPGVGTEAFF; DNA: TGTGCCACCAGTCCAGGCGTAGGCACTGAAGCTTTCTTT
V: TRBV7-2; J: TRBJ2-1; D: TRBD2; size: .; CDR3: CASSLAVLAGVLSYNEQFF; DNA: TGTGCCAGCAGCTTAGCGGTATTAGCGGGAGTTCTTTCCTACAATGAGCAGTTCTTC
V: TRBV9; J: TRBJ2-3; D: TRBD2; size: .; CDR3: CASSREQAGATDTQYF; DNA: TGTGCCAGCAGCAGAGAACAAGCGGGAGCCACAGATACGCAGTATTTT
V: TRBV2; J: TRBJ2-7; D: TRBD1; size: once; CDR3: CASSEDRGEYF; DNA: TGTGCCAGCAGTGAAGACAGGGGAGAGTACTTC
V: TRBV29-1; J: TRBJ2-2; D: .; size: .; CDR3: CSALSGAGELFF; DNA: TGCAGCGCCCTCTCGGGGGCCGGGGAGCTGTTTTTT
V: TRBV7-9; J: TRBJ2-1; D: .; size: .; CDR3: CASSLLRDNEQFF; DNA: TGTGCCAGCAGCCTATTACGAGACAATGAGCAGTTCTTC
V: TRBV27; J: TRBJ2-5; D: .; size: .; CDR3: CASSLFSAGQETQYF; DNA: TGTGCCAGCAGTTTATTTTCTGCGGGCCAAGAGACCCAGTACTTC
V: TRBV6-1; J: TRBJ2-5; D: .; size: .; CDR3: CASTQPRETQYF; DNA: TGTGCCAGCACACAGCCCCGGGAGACCCAGTACTTC
V: TRBV18; J: TRBJ2-1; D: TRBD1; size: .; CDR3: CASSLGQGVINEQFF; DNA: TGTGCCAGCTCACTCGGACAGGGGGTAATCAATGAGCAGTTCTTC
V: TRBV19; J: TRBJ2-7; D: TRBD1; size: .; CDR3: CASSIVGAGGSYEQYF; DNA: TGTGCCAGTAGCATAGTAGGGGCAGGGGGCTCCTACGAGCAGTACTTC
V: TRBV19; J: TRBJ1-3; D: .; size: .; CDR3: CASTVDSGNTIYF; DNA: TGTGCCAGTACGGTAGACAGTGGAAACACCATATATTTT
V: TRBV20-1; J: TRBJ2-7; D: .; size: once; CDR3: CSAREGIQYF; DNA: TGCAGTGCTAGGGAGGGGATACAGTACTTC
V: TRBV6-5; J: TRBJ1-1; D: TRBD1; size: .; CDR3: CASLGQGNTEAFF; DNA: TGTGCCAGCTTAGGACAGGGGAACACTGAAGCTTTCTTT
V: TRBV7-2; J: TRBJ2-7; D: .; size: .; CDR3: CASSTKRGYEQYF; DNA: TGTGCCAGCAGCACGAAGAGGGGGTACGAGCAGTACTTC
V: TRBV25-1; J: TRBJ1-2; D: .; size: .; CDR3: CASSELTGRNYGYTF; DNA: TGTGCCAGCAGTGAATTGACGGGGAGAAACTATGGCTACACCTTC
V: TRBV5-1; J: TRBJ2-7; D: .; size: once; CDR3: CASSLAPGADEQYF; DNA: TGCGCCAGCAGCTTGGCGCCTGGGGCCGACGAGCAGTACTTC
V: TRBV6-5; J: TRBJ2-7; D: TRBD1; size: once; CDR3: CASSYSPGQGAEQYF; DNA: TGTGCCAGCAGTTACTCCCCGGGACAGGGCGCCGAGCAGTACTTC
V: TRBV5-4; J: TRBJ1-2; D: .; size: .; CDR3: CASSLGARDDGYTF; DNA: TGTGCCAGCAGCTTGGGTGCCAGGGACGATGGCTACACCTTC
V: TRBV4-1; J: TRBJ2-7; D: .; size: once; CDR3: CASSQESAGNYEQYF; DNA: TGCGCCAGCAGCCAAGAGTCGGCAGGGAACTACGAGCAGTACTTC
V: TRBV5-5; J: TRBJ1-3; D: .; size: .; CDR3: CASSLRSDWGTIYF; DNA: TGTGCCAGCAGCTTGCGGTCCGACTGGGGTACCATATATTTT
V: TRBV5-1; J: TRBJ1-1; D: .; size: .; CDR3: CASRGATMNTEAFF; DNA: TGCGCCAGTCGTGGGGCAACCATGAACACTGAAGCTTTCTTT
V: TRBV6-6; J: TRBJ1-1; D: .; size: .; CDR3: CASSLYASGVNTEAFF; DNA: TGTGCCAGCAGTTTATATGCGTCAGGGGTCAACACTGAAGCTTTCTTT
V: TRBV13; J: TRBJ1-4; D: .; size: .; CDR3: CASSTRRPTNEKLFF; DNA: TGTGCCAGCAGCACCCGGAGGCCCACTAATGAAAAACTGTTTTTT
V: TRBV7-9; J: TRBJ1-2; D: .; size: .; CDR3: CASSLRSDTAFDYGYTF; DNA: TGTGCCAGCAGCTTACGGTCGGACACGGCGTTCGACTATGGCTACACCTTC
V: TRBV28; J: TRBJ1-2; D: .; size: .; CDR3: CASSPGPYGYTF; DNA: TGTGCCAGCAGCCCTGGGCCCTATGGCTACACCTTC
V: TRBV7-9; J: TRBJ2-3; D: TRBD2; size: .; CDR3: CASSLLRREARTDTQYF; DNA: TGTGCCAGCAGCTTATTAAGGCGGGAGGCCCGCACAGATACGCAGTATTTT
V: TRBV5-1; J: TRBJ2-7; D: TRBD1; size: .; CDR3: CASTRGQAIPYEQYF; DNA: TGCGCCAGCACCCGAGGACAGGCAATCCCCTACGAGCAGTACTTC
V: TRBV5-4; J: TRBJ2-7; D: TRBD2; size: once; CDR3: CASSSAGTIYEQYF; DNA: TGTGCCAGCAGCTCCGCCGGGACTATCTACGAGCAGTACTTC
V: TRBV28; J: TRBJ1-2; D: TRBD1; size: once; CDR3: CASSITGGLYGYTF; DNA: TGTGCCAGCAGTATAACAGGGGGCCTCTATGGCTACACCTTC
V: TRBV5-8; J: TRBJ1-2; D: .; size: .; CDR3: CASSLGWPGPYGYTF; DNA: TGTGCCAGCAGCTTGGGTTGGCCGGGGCCCTATGGCTACACCTTC
V: TRBV7-3; J: TRBJ2-3; D: TRBD2; size: .; CDR3: CASSLLASGSARDTQYF; DNA: TGTGCCAGCAGCTTATTAGCGAGCGGGAGCGCCCGGGATACGCAGTATTTT
V: TRBV19; J: TRBJ2-1; D: TRBD1; size: .; CDR3: CASRIGTGDNEQFF; DNA: TGTGCCAGTAGAATCGGGACAGGGGACAATGAGCAGTTCTTC
V: TRBV25-1; J: TRBJ2-1; D: .; size: once; CDR3: CASSRAAVYNEQFF; DNA: TGTGCCAGCAGTCGAGCGGCTGTCTACAATGAGCAGTTCTTC